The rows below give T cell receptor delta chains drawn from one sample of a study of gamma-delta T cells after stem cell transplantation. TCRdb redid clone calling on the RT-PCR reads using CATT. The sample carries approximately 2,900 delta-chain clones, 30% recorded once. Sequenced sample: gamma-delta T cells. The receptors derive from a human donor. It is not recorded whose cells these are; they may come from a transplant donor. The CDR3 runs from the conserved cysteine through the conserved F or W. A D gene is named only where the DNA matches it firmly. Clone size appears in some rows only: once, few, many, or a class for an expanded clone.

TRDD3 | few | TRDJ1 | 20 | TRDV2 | CACDTLPILGGFPYTDKLIF | TGTGCCTGTGACACCCTTCCAATACTGGGGGGCTTCCCGTACACCGATAAACTCATCTTT
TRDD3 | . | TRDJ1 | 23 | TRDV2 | CACGTVEVPFLGDTAGHTDKLIF | TGTGCCTGTGGCACCGTTGAGGTTCCTTTTCTGGGGGATACGGCGGGTCACACCGATAAACTCATCTTT
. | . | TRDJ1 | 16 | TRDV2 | CACDTVGAQYTDKLIF | TGTGCCTGTGACACCGTGGGGGCCCAGTACACCGATAAACTCATCTTT
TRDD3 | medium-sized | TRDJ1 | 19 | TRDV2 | CACSGLLGDGGGSTDKLIF | TGTGCCTGTTCCGGATTACTGGGGGATGGGGGGGGAAGCACCGATAAACTCATCTTT
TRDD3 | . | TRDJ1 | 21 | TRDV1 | CALGELTYRATGGYSADKLIF | TGTGCTCTTGGGGAACTGACCTACAGGGCTACTGGGGGATACTCCGCCGATAAACTCATCTTT
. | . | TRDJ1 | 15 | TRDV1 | CALGELLETTDKLIF | TGTGCTCTTGGGGAACTATTGGAGACCACCGATAAACTCATCTTT
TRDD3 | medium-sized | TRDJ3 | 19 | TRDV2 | CACDGTGGHSSWDTRQMFF | TGTGCCTGTGACGGGACTGGGGGACATAGCTCCTGGGACACCCGACAGATGTTTTTC
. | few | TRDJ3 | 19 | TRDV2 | CACDTMGGSRSWDTRQMFF | TGTGCCTGTGACACTATGGGGGGTTCTCGCTCCTGGGACACCCGACAGATGTTTTTC
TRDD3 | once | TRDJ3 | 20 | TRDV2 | CACDTVLGDHHSWDTRQMFF | TGTGCCTGCGACACCGTACTGGGGGATCACCACTCCTGGGACACCCGACAGATGTTTTTC
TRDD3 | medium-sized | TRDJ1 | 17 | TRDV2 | CACDTVRGYGYTDKLIF | TGTGCCTGTGACACCGTTAGGGGATACGGGTATACCGATAAACTCATCTTT
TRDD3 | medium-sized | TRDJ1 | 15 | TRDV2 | CACEYITGVTDKLIF | TGTGCCTGTGAATACATTACTGGGGTTACCGATAAACTCATCTTT
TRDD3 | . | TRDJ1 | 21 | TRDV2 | CACDRVTGGTSNLAYTDKLIF | TGTGCCTGTGACCGGGTTACTGGGGGAACGTCCAACCTAGCTTACACCGATAAACTCATCTTT